This TCR beta chain was documented in a study of neurological immune-mediated disorders. Ten or more counts support this clonotype. Its cognate antigen is unknown. TCRdb reprocessed the 5' RACE reads with MiXCR, giving one entry per CDR3 protein. The sample contains 40,000 to 45,000 distinct CDR3 sequences, about 13% of which appear only once. Study-level results: HTLV-1-associated myelopathy displayed the greatest TCR clonal expansion, and multiple sclerosis exhibited the smallest, lower than that of healthy controls.

PBMCs numbering 2 million and stored at -80 C yielded the unsorted libraries. Germline V CDR1 and CDR2: DFQATT, SNEGSKA (reference sequence). Between the trimmed V and J ends, which lost 5 bases and 12 bases, there was a span of 19 bases. CDR3 length: 13 residues. The specimen was PBMCs. The V gene is TRBV20-1, the J gene TRBJ1-4; D not resolved. This clonotype was obtained from a female donor in good health. CDR3 loop: CSAPPAGSAELFF. The CDR3 DNA is TGCAGTGCTCCCCCAGCAGGTTCCGCGGAACTGTTTTTT.